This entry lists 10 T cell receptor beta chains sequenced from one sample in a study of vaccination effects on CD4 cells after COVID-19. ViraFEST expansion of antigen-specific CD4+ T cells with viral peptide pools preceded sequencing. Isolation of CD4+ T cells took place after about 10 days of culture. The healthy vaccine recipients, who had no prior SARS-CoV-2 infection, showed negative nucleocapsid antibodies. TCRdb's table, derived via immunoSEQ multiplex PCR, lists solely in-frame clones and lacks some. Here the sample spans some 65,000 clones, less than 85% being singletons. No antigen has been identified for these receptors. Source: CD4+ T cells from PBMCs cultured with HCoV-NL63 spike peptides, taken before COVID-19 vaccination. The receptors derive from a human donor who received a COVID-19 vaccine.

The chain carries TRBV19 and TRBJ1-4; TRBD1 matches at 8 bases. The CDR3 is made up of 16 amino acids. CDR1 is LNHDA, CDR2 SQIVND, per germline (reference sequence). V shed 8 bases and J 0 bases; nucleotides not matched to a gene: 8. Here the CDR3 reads CASLDRAQATNEKLFF. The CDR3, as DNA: TGTGCCAGTCTGGACAGGGCACAGGCAACTAATGAAAAACTGTTTTTT.

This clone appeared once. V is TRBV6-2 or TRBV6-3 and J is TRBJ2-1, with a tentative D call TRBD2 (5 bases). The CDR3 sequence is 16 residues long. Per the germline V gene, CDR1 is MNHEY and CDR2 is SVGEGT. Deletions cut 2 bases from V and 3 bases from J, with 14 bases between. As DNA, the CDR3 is TGTGCCAGCAGTTACCCGGGGTATCGTCTCTACAATGAGCAGTTCTTC. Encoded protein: CASSYPGYRLYNEQFF.

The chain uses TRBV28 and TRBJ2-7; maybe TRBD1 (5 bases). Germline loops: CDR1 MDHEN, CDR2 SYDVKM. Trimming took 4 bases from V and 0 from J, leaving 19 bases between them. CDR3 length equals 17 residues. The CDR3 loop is CASSSISTATYSYEQYV. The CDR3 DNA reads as TGTGCCAGCAGTTCAATATCGACAGCAACATACTCCTACGAGCAGTACGTC.

As DNA, the CDR3 is TGTGCCAGCAGCTCGTCGTGGGGCAGAGGGAGCACTGAAGCTTTCTTT. Protein: CASSSSWGRGSTEAFF. The rearrangement links TRBV5-8 to TRBJ1-1; D might be TRBD1 (5 bases). CDR3 length equals 16 residues. CDR1 and CDR2 (germline): SGHTS, YDEGEE. Deletions cut 3 bases from V and 4 bases from J, with 19 bases between. Full variable domain (rest looked up from reference TRBV5-8 and TRBJ1-1): EAGVTQSPTHLIKTRGQQATLRCSPISGHTSVYWYQQALGLGLQFLLWYDEGEERNRGNFPPRFSGRQFPNYSSELNVNALELEDSALYLCASSSSWGRGSTEAFFGQGTRLTVV.

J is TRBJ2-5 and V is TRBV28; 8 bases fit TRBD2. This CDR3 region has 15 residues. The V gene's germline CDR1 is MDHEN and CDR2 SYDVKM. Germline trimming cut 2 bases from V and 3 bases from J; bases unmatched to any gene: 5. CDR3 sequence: CASSLRGGAEETQYF. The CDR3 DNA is TGTGCCAGCAGTTTACGGGGGGGGGCTGAAGAGACCCAGTACTTC.

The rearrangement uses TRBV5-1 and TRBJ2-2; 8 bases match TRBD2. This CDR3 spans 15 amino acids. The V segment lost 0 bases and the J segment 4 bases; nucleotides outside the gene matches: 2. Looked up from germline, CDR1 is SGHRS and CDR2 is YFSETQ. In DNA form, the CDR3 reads TGCGCCAGCAGCTTGGTAGCGGGACCCACCGGGGAGCTGTTTTTT. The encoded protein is CASSLVAGPTGELFF. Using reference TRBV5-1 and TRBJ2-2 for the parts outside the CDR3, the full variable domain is KAGVTQTPRYLIKTRGQQVTLSCSPISGHRSVSWYQQTPGQGLQFLFEYFSETQRNKGNFPGRFSGRQFSNSRSEMNVSTLELGDSALYLCASSLVAGPTGELFFGEGSRLTVL.

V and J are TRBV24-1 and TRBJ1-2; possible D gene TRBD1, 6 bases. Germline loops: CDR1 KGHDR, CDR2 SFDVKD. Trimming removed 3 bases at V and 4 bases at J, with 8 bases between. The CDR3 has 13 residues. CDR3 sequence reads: CATSDGQSYGYTF. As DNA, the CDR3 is TGTGCCACCAGTGATGGACAGTCCTATGGCTACACCTTC.

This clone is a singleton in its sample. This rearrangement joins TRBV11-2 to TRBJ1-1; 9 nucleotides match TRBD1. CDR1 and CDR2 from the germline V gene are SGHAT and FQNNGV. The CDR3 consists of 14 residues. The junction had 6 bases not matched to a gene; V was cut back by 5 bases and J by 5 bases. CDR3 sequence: CASSPFGQGTEAFF. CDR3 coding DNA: TGTGCCAGCAGCCCCTTTGGACAGGGGACTGAAGCTTTCTTT. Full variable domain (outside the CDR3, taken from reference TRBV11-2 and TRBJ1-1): EAGVAQSPRYKIIEKRQSVAFWCNPISGHATLYWYQQILGQGPKLLIQFQNNGVVDDSQLPKDRFSAERLKGVDSTLKIQPAKLEDSAVYLCASSPFGQGTEAFFGQGTRLTVV.

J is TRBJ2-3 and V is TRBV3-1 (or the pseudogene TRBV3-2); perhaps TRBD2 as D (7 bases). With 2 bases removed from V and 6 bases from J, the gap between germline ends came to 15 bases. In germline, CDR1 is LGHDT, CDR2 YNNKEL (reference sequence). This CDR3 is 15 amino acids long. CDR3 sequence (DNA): TGTGCCAGCAGCCAAATGGGGGGGGGCCACGATACGCAGTATTTT. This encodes CASSQMGGGHDTQYF.

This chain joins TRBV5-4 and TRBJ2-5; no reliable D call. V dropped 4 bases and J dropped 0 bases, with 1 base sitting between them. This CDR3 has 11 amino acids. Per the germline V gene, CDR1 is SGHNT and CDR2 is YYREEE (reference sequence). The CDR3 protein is CASSNQETQYF. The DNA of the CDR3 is TGTGCCAGCAGCAACCAAGAGACCCAGTACTTC.